This T cell receptor (beta chain) was sequenced during a study of molecular identifiers for immune sequencing clone quantification. This clonotype was found a few times. No antigen is known for it. MiXCR, run by TCRdb on the PCR reads, gives a single entry per CDR3 protein. The repertoire holds approximately 590,000 distinct CDR3 sequences, with 25% as singletons. The germline V and J ends were trimmed by 0 bases and 0 bases, with 15 bases remaining between them. The CDR3 is 17 residues long. Germline V CDR1 and CDR2: SGHRS, YFSETQ. General observations from the study: Jurkat TCR RNA from one cell was spiked into around 1 million naive cells, and it was reportedly detectable there.

Investigators produced naive CD8 libraries from around 20,000 to 1,000,000 sorted cells, drawing on 10%, 30% or 50% RNA. The authors sorted naive CD8 T cells as CD8+CD4-CCR7+CD45RA+. Sequenced sample: naive CD8+ T cells from blood, with Jurkat cell RNA spiked in. Subset specified: FACS-sorted CD8+CD4-CCR7+CD45RA+ naive T cells. This receptor was taken from a human donor in good health. Some libraries in this study had Jurkat cell RNA spiked in. The genes are TRBV5-1 and TRBJ1-1, with D perhaps TRBD1 (6 bases). CDR3 sequence reads: CASSLAGGGGMNTEAFF. The CDR3 DNA reads as TGCGCCAGCAGCTTGGCCGGGGGAGGGGGAATGAACACTGAAGCTTTCTTT.